A selection of T cell receptor beta chains follows, all from one sample in a study of blood T cell repertoires in COVID-19. Assay used: immunoSEQ multiplex PCR; TCRdb lists only in-frame clones, some missing. The data show a few hundred thousand clones, around 89% seen once. The material sequenced was peripheral blood. These TCRs come from a man in his forties with acute or convalescent COVID-19. The CDR3 runs from the conserved cysteine through the conserved F or W. Each record gives: V gene, clone size, J gene, D gene, CDR3 DNA, CDR3 protein. A D gene is named only where the DNA matches it firmly. Some rows have no size entry. The others give once, few or many, or a class for an expanded clone.

>TRBV5-1|NA|TRBJ2-1|NA
TGCGCCAGCAGCTCGGAGACGGCGATGAGCTCCTACAATGAGCAGTTCTTC
CASSSETAMSSYNEQFF
>TRBV11-1|NA|TRBJ2-1|NA
TGTGCCAGCAGCTTAGCATTAGGGAGTCGCCCCCGTGAGCAGTTCTTC
CASSLALGSRPREQFF
>TRBV11-2|NA|TRBJ1-2|NA
TGTGCCAGCAGCGATGTGTCCGGGAGGAACTATGGCTACACCTTC
CASSDVSGRNYGYTF
>TRBV14|once|TRBJ1-1|TRBD1
TGTGCCAGCAGCCAAAAGCCGGGACAGGGGATTGTGGGCACTGAAGCTTTCTTT
CASSQKPGQGIVGTEAFF
>TRBV5-1|NA|TRBJ2-7|TRBD2
TGCGCCAGCACACTGGGGGCGGGAGGCTACGAGCAGTACTTC
CASTLGAGGYEQYF
>TRBV27|once|TRBJ2-7|NA
TGTGCCAGCAGTTTATCGAGACTGGAGGAGCAGTACTTC
CASSLSRLEEQYF
>TRBV3-1/TRBV3-2|NA|TRBJ2-1|NA
TGTGCCAGCAGCCAAGATACTCAAGGGACTCCCATCCCGGGTGAGCAGTTCTTC
CASSQDTQGTPIPGEQFF
>TRBV18|NA|TRBJ2-1|TRBD1
TGTGCCAGCTCACCAGACAGGGGCGCCTACAATGAGCAGTTCTTC
CASSPDRGAYNEQFF
>TRBV7-2|NA|TRBJ1-2|NA
TGTGCCAGCAGCGTGGGGAGGCGTCGTGGCTACACCTTC
CASSVGRRRGYTF
>TRBV9|NA|TRBJ2-5|NA
TGTGCCAGCAGCCTGGGGGGGGCCGAGACCCAGTACTTC
CASSLGGAETQYF
>TRBV5-4|NA|TRBJ1-2|TRBD1
TGTGCCAGCAGCGGGACAGATTTTGGCTACACCTTC
CASSGTDFGYTF
>TRBV6-5|NA|TRBJ1-2|NA
TGTGCCAGCAGTCTTCCCGGGTCCTCAGGGGATGGCTACACCTTC
CASSLPGSSGDGYTF
>TRBV28|once|TRBJ2-1|TRBD1
TGTGCCAGCAGTCCAGGGGGCTCCTACAATGAGCAGTTCTTC
CASSPGGSYNEQFF
>TRBV6-5|NA|TRBJ2-7|NA
TGTGCCAGCAGTCCCCGGGACTTGGCTTACGAGCAGTACTTC
CASSPRDLAYEQYF
>TRBV28|NA|TRBJ2-1|NA
TGTGCCAGCAGTTCGACAGAGAGCTCCTACAATGAGCAGTTCTTC
CASSSTESSYNEQFF
>TRBV5-1|NA|TRBJ1-1|NA
TGCGCCAGCAGCTTGTCAGGGGTCGGGACTGAAGCTTTCTTT
CASSLSGVGTEAFF
>TRBV7-2|once|TRBJ2-1|NA
TGTGCCAGCAGCCCCGGGGTAGCATACAATGAGCAGTTCTTC
CASSPGVAYNEQFF
>TRBV3-1/TRBV3-2|NA|TRBJ1-2|TRBD1
TGTGCCAGCAGCCAAGACTCAGGGGGTGGCTATGGCTACACCTTC
CASSQDSGGGYGYTF
>TRBV5-1|NA|TRBJ1-1|NA
TGCGCCAGCACTTTAAAAGGGACAAACACTGAAGCTTTCTTT
CASTLKGTNTEAFF
>TRBV7-3|once|TRBJ2-1|NA
TGTGCCAGCAGCCGCGGTAGAGCGGTCAACAATGAGCAGTTCTTC
CASSRGRAVNNEQFF
>TRBV10-3|NA|TRBJ2-5|TRBD1
TGTGCCATCGCGGGGGACAGGGGGGACGCCCAGTACTTC
CAIAGDRGDAQYF
>TRBV28|NA|TRBJ1-2|NA
TGTGCCAGCAGTTTCGGTTCCCGAACCAACTATGGCTACACCTTC
CASSFGSRTNYGYTF
>TRBV5-6|NA|TRBJ1-5|TRBD1
TGTGCCAGCAGCTTGTCGACAGGGAATCAGCCCCAGCATTTT
CASSLSTGNQPQHF
>TRBV9|NA|TRBJ2-1|NA
TGTGCCAGCAGCGTAGCCACGGGGGACTTGGGGCCCCAGCAGTTCTTC
CASSVATGDLGPQQFF
>TRBV6-1|NA|TRBJ2-7|NA
TGTGCCAGCAGTGAATGGGATCTAGCGTTAACCTACGAGCAGTACTTC
CASSEWDLALTYEQYF
>TRBV5-4|NA|TRBJ1-2|NA
TGTGCCAGCAGCTCTCAGAGGGCCCGTTTGGTTGGCTACACCTTC
CASSSQRARLVGYTF
>TRBV6-4|NA|TRBJ2-1|TRBD2
TGTGCCAGCAGTGACTCGAGCGGGAGTTACAATGAGCAGTTCTTC
CASSDSSGSYNEQFF
>TRBV5-1|NA|TRBJ1-4|TRBD1
TGCGCCAGCAGCTTGGCCGGGACAGGGAGTGAAAAACTGTTTTTT
CASSLAGTGSEKLFF